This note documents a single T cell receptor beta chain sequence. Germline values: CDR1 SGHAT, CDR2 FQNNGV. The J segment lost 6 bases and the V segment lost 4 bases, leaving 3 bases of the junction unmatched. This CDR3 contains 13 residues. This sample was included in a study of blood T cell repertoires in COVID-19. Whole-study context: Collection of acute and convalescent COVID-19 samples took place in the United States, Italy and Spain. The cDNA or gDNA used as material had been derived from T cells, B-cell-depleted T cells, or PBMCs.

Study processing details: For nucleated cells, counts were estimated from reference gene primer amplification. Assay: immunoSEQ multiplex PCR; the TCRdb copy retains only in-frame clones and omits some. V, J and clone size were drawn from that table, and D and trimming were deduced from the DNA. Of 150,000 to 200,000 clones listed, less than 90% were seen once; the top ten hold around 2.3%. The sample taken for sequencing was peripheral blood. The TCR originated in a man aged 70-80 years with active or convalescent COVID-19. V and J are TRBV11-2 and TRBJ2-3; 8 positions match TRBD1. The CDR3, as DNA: TGTGCCAGCAGCTCGACAGGGGTGGATACGCAGTATTTT. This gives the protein CASSSTGVDTQYF.